The entry below describes one T cell receptor beta chain. CDR1 is SEHNR, CDR2 FQNEAQ, per germline (reference sequence). The V end lost 1 base, the J end lost 10 bases, and 5 bases lay between the germline ends. This CDR3 has 12 amino acids. The data were obtained in a study of T cells of healthy individuals. TCRdb used MiXCR to reprocess the 5' RACE reads, holding one entry per CDR3 protein. The top ten hold more than 15% of the sample, which has tens of thousands of distinct CDR3 sequences, roughly 14% seen once. This chain links TRBV7-9 with TRBJ1-6; D gene uncertain. This sequence was found in a human donor in good health. The CDR3 sequence is CASSLGKSPLHF. The CDR3 nucleotides are TGTGCCAGCAGCTTAGGAAAGTCACCCCTCCACTTT. The whole variable domain, remainder taken from reference TRBV7-9 and TRBJ1-6, is DTGVSQNPRHKITKRGQNVTFRCDPISEHNRLYWYRQTLGQGPEFLTYFQNEAQLEKSRLLSDRFSAERPKGSFSTLEIQRTEQGDSAMYLCASSLGKSPLHFGNGTRLTVT.